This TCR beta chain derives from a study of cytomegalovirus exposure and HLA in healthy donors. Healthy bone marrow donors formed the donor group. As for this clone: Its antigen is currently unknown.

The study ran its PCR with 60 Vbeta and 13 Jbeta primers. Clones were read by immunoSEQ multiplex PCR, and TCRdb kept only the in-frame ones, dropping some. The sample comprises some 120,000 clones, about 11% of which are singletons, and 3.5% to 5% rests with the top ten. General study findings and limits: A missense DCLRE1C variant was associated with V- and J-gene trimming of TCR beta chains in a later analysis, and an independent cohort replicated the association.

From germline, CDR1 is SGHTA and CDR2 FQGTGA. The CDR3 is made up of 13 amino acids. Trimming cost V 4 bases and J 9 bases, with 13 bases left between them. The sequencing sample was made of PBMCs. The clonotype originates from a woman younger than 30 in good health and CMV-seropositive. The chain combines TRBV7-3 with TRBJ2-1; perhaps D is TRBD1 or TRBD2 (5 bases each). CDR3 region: CASSSTRQGEQFF. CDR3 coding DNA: TGTGCCAGCAGCTCAACTAGGCAGGGTGAGCAGTTCTTC.